The 14 T cell receptor beta chains reported below all come from one sample, sequenced in a study of T-cell reconstitution after alpha-beta-depleted transplantation in children. This sample's TCRbeta library carried unique molecular identifier barcodes. Via MiXCR, TCRdb re-called the PCR reads, giving one row per CDR3 protein. The profile covers roughly 200,000 distinct CDR3 sequences, with about 6.4% appearing a single time and more than 2.5% taken by the ten largest. The input for sequencing was PBMCs from the stem cell graft donor, taken from the stem cell graft. These receptors came from a human donor who donated a stem cell graft to a child with Wiskott-Aldrich syndrome.

The V and J genes are TRBV6-2 or TRBV6-3 and TRBJ2-4; 7 bases align to TRBD1. The CDR3 has 15 amino acids. Unmatched junction bases numbered 8, after V lost 6 bases and J lost 3 bases. Per germline, CDR1 MNHEY and CDR2 SVGEGT. CDR3 coding DNA: TGTGCCAGCAGCTCGACCGGGACAGACAAAAACATTCAGTACTTC. Residues: CASSSTGTDKNIQYF.

In this sample, this clonotype turned up many times. The chain has TRBV6-5 and TRBJ1-4, with D uncertain. The CDR3 consists of 13 residues. Germline V gene data show CDR1 as MNHEY and CDR2 as SVGAGI. Trimming shortened V by 4 bases and J by 8 bases, and 11 bases separated the two germline ends. CDR3 DNA: TGTGCCAGCAGTTTTACTAGAGCCGAAAAACTGTTTTTT. This gives the protein CASSFTRAEKLFF.

This clonotype was seen many times. This chain joins TRBV10-3 and TRBJ1-4; 7 bases are shared with TRBD1. This CDR3 is built from 16 residues. From germline, CDR1 is ENHRY and CDR2 SYGVKD. V dropped 0 bases and J dropped 0; count of bases not matched to a gene: 1. CDR3 residues: CAISESGQATNEKLFF. In DNA, the CDR3 is TGTGCCATCAGTGAGTCCGGACAGGCAACTAATGAAAAACTGTTTTTT.

This clonotype occurred many times. The V call is TRBV5-1, the J call TRBJ2-7; 10 positions match TRBD2. The CDR3 runs to 13 residues. V trimming: 0 bases; J trimming: 7 bases; junction bases outside the gene matches: 1. Germline V lookup: CDR1 SGHRS, CDR2 YFSETQ. The CDR3 here is CASSLELAGEQYF. The DNA for the CDR3 is TGCGCCAGCAGCTTGGAACTAGCGGGGGAGCAGTACTTC.

This clonotype occurred many times. The CDR3 DNA sequence: TGTGCCAGCAGTGGGGACAGGGATGCGACCACCGGGGAGCTGTTTTTT. Translated, it gives CASSGDRDATTGELFF. The V gene is TRBV25-1, the J gene TRBJ2-2; 9 bases agree with TRBD1. J lost 4 bases, V lost 4 bases, and 7 bases had no gene match. Germline CDR1 and CDR2: MGHDK and SYGVNS. This CDR3 is 16 amino acids long.

In this sample, this clonotype turned up many times. The chain carries TRBV12-3 or TRBV12-4 and TRBJ2-3; 8 nucleotides align to TRBD2. The V gene end was trimmed by 5 bases and the J gene end by 6 bases; junction bases not matched to a gene: 4. The CDR3 length is 13 residues. Written as DNA, the CDR3 is TGTGCCAGCAGTAGCGGGAGAGGGGATACGCAGTATTTT. This encodes CASSSGRGDTQYF.

V usage is TRBV7-2 and J usage is TRBJ2-5, with D tentatively TRBD2 (5 bases). Germline V gene lookup returns CDR1 SGHTA and CDR2 FQGNSA. With 2 bases removed from V and 4 bases from J, the gap between germline ends came to 17 bases. This CDR3 contains 16 residues. CDR3 DNA: TGTGCCAGCAGCTTAAGTTGGCGGGCGGTCGGAGAGACCCAGTACTTC. Encoded protein: CASSLSWRAVGETQYF.

This clonotype was seen repeatedly, ten times or more. V usage is TRBV12-3 or TRBV12-4 and J usage is TRBJ1-6; 10 nucleotides line up with TRBD1. The CDR3 is made up of 15 amino acids. V trimming: 4 bases; J trimming: 11 bases; junction bases outside the gene matches: 8. The CDR3 bases are TGTGCCAGCAGTTCCCGGACAGGGGGGAATCCACCCCTCCACTTT. It codes for CASSSRTGGNPPLHF.

At least ten counts were recorded for this clonotype. The genes are TRBV12-3 or TRBV12-4 and TRBJ1-2, with a possible D match to TRBD1 (5 bases). The CDR3 runs 16 residues. The V and J ends lost 1 base and 4 bases respectively, with 16 bases between them. In DNA form, the CDR3 reads TGTGCCAGCAGTTTAGAACGGGACCTCATACCCTATGGCTACACCTTC. This sequence encodes CASSLERDLIPYGYTF.

This clonotype has ten or more counts. The genes are TRBV5-1 and TRBJ2-5; D remains unclear. V lost 0 bases and J 7 bases, leaving 13 bases between the germline ends. Germline V lookup: CDR1 SGHRS, CDR2 YFSETQ. This CDR3 contains 14 residues. CDR3 nucleotides: TGCGCCAGCAGCTTGGACAGTTCTCTTGGGACCCAGTACTTC. It specifies CASSLDSSLGTQYF.

This clonotype has at least ten counts. The rearrangement joins TRBV12-3 or TRBV12-4 to TRBJ1-2, with 7 bases that match TRBD1. With V trimmed by 4 bases and J by 6 bases, 5 bases remained unmatched. The CDR3 is 13 residues long. CDR3 sequence reads: CASSYFDRDGYTF. The CDR3 coding sequence is TGTGCCAGCAGTTACTTCGACAGGGATGGCTACACCTTC.

This clonotype was observed a handful of times. The chain is built from TRBV19 and TRBJ2-1, with 13 bases aligning to TRBD2. The CDR3 covers 16 residues. Unmatched junction bases numbered 10, after V lost 6 bases and J lost 8 bases. CDR1 is LNHDA and CDR2 is SQIVND in the germline V gene (reference sequence). CDR3: CASSSGTSGIVDEQFF. CDR3 DNA sequence: TGTGCCAGTAGCTCCGGGACTAGCGGGATAGTAGATGAGCAGTTCTTC.

Only a few counts were recorded for this clonotype. The V call is TRBV27, the J call TRBJ2-5, with 10 bases fitting TRBD1. The CDR3 has 14 residues. Germline V gene lookup returns CDR1 MNHEY and CDR2 SMNVEV (reference sequence). The V and J ends lost 2 bases and 5 bases, in that order; junction bases with no gene match: 2. CDR3 in amino acids: CASSLGTGAETQYF. As DNA, the CDR3 is TGTGCCAGCAGTTTAGGGACAGGGGCCGAGACCCAGTACTTC.

This rearrangement joins TRBV18 to TRBJ2-1; the match to TRBD2 covers 8 bases. The ends lost 1 base at V and 4 bases at J; junction bases unmatched: 0. Germline V gene lookup returns CDR1 KGHSH and CDR2 LQKENI. The CDR3 consists of 14 residues. The CDR3: CASSPLAGYNEQFF. The CDR3 nucleotides read TGTGCCAGCTCACCACTAGCGGGATACAATGAGCAGTTCTTC.